The clone carrying this TCR beta chain appeared once. Its cognate antigen is unknown. This CDR3 region has 13 residues. Germline V gene lookup returns CDR1 SGHRS and CDR2 YFSETQ. V shed 2 bases, J shed 8 bases, and the junction held 3 bases outside the gene matches. The repertoire was sequenced with immunoSEQ multiplex PCR; TCRdb's copy has only in-frame clones and lacks some. Seen here are about 140,000 clones, approximately 91% observed once, and the top ten hold over 3.5%. The data were obtained in a study of T cell responses to AZD1222 COVID-19 vaccine. On the study more broadly: Samples with a second dose at about 4 or about 12 weeks were pooled together.

Study-level findings and limits: Targets within unmutated variant regions were reportedly found for nearly half of spike-specific TCRs. Most donors were white British, females outnumbered males, and clonal diversity was possibly underestimated. Only six people who got AZD1222 tested seropositive at baseline.

The TCR originated in an adult in good health. The gene calls are TRBV5-1 and TRBJ1-3; 8 positions agree with TRBD1. Sequencing used peripheral blood, obtained on day 0 of AZD1222 vaccination. CDR3 loop: CASSFGQGDTIYF. CDR3 nucleotide sequence: TGCGCCAGCAGCTTCGGACAGGGAGACACCATATATTTT.